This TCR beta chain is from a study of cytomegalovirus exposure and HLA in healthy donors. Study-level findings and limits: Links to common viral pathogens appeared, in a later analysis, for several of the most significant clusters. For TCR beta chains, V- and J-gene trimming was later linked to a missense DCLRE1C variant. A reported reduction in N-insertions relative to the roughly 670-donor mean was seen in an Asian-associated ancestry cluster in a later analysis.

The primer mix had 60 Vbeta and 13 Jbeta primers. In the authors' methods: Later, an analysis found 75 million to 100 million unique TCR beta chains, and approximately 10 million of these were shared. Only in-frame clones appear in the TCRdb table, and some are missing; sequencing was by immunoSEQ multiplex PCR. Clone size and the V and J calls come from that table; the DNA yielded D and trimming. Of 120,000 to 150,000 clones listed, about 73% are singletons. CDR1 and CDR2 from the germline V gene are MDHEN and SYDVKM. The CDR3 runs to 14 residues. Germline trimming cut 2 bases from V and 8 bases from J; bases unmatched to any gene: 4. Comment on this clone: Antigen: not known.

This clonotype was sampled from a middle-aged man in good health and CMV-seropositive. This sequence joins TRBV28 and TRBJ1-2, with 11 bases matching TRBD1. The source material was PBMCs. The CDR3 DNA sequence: TGTGCCAGCAGTTTACTGGACAGGGGGCAAGGCTACACCTTC. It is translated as CASSLLDRGQGYTF.